This T cell receptor (beta chain) was documented in a study of T cell changes during pregnancy in multiple sclerosis. In its sample, this clone was seen once. Repertoires were generated with immunoSEQ multiplex PCR, while TCRdb's copy carries only in-frame clones and drops some. In the table there are roughly 46,000 clones, around 92% of which are singletons. This CDR3 comprises 16 residues. Germline V gene sequence: CDR1 SGHVS, CDR2 FNYEAQ. V trimming: 5 bases; J trimming: 5 bases; junction bases outside the gene matches: 12. The clonotype was recovered from a female donor with multiple sclerosis, enrolled in a pregnancy study. Sequences were derived from CD8+ T cells from peripheral blood mononuclear cells, sampled in the first trimester of pregnancy. The V gene is TRBV7-6, the J gene TRBJ2-5, with 9 bases lining up with TRBD1. The CDR3: CASSNFPGQGKETQYF. CDR3 DNA: TGTGCCAGCAGCAACTTTCCGGGACAGGGAAAGGAGACCCAGTACTTC.